The TCR beta chain under discussion was sequenced for a study of T cell responses to AZD1222 COVID-19 vaccine. Across the whole study: Pooling covered second doses at about 4 or about 12 weeks.

The table came from immunoSEQ multiplex PCR; TCRdb's copy has only in-frame clones and leaves some out. The table lists some 120,000 clones, approximately 91% of them singletons, with 28% in the top ten. V lost 4 bases and J 4 bases, leaving 11 bases between the germline ends. The CDR3 covers 13 residues. The germline CDR1 and CDR2 sequences are SNHLY and FYNNEI. In regard to this clone: The antigen is not known.

Study-wide results and caveats: The sample set comprised mostly white British donors with more females, and clonal diversity was possibly underestimated.

The TCR comes from an adult in good health. This chain links TRBV2 with TRBJ2-7, with D possibly matching TRBD1 (5 bases). This sample comprised peripheral blood, obtained on day 0 of AZD1222 vaccination. CDR3 DNA: TGTGCCAGCAGTGCGGACAACGTTTACGAGCAGTACTTC. It specifies CASSADNVYEQYF.